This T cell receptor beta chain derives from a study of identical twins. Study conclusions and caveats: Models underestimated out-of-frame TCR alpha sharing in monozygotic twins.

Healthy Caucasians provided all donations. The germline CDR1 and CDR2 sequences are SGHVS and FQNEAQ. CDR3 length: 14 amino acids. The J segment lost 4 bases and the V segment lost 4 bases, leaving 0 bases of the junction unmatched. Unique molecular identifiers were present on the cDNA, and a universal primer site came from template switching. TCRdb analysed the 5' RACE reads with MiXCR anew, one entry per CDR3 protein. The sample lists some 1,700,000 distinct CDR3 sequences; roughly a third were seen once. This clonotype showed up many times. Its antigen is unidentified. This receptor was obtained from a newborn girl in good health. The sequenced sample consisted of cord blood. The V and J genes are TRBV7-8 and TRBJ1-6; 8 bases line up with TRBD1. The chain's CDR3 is CASSWTGYNSPLHF. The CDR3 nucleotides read TGTGCCAGCAGCTGGACAGGGTATAATTCACCCCTCCACTTT.